This TCR beta chain originates from a study of PD-1 blockade in classical Hodgkin lymphoma. General observations from the study: Baseline TCR diversity was reportedly lower in newly diagnosed patients than in healthy donors. It was reported as lower still in relapsed/refractory patients. Exclusion was the outcome for patients who began nivolumab under 1 year after ASCT. Possible causes of repertoire differences, disease activity or prior therapy, remain undefined.

With regard to this clone: Its target is unknown.

Germline V gene sequence: CDR1 MNHEY, CDR2 SVGAGI. The CDR3 covers 13 residues. V was pared by 4 bases and J by 7 bases, with 5 bases of the junction left unmatched. The repertoire was sequenced with immunoSEQ multiplex PCR; TCRdb's copy has only in-frame clones and lacks some. Found here are about 40,000 clones, approximately 87% of them singletons; the top ten hold about 10%. No patient escaped relapse after autologous stem cell transplantation, and brentuximab vedotin exposure varied. This specimen consisted of peripheral blood mononuclear cells (PBMCs), obtained at baseline. The chain combines TRBV6-5 with TRBJ1-2; 8 nucleotides line up with TRBD1. This clonotype was obtained from a human donor with classical Hodgkin lymphoma. CDR3 loop: CASSSTGVGGYTF. The CDR3 bases are TGTGCCAGCAGTTCGACAGGGGTCGGTGGCTACACCTTC.